Below, 27 T cell receptor beta chains from the same sample are listed, as sequenced in a study of blood T cell repertoires in COVID-19. The method was immunoSEQ multiplex PCR; TCRdb's version includes in-frame clones alone and lacks a portion of them. The sample lists under 250,000 clones, roughly 87% occurring once. The sequenced sample consisted of PBMCs or T cells enriched from blood (not recorded which). The receptors derive from a woman aged 25 to 39 with acute COVID-19.

This clone has only one observation. V gene TRBV5-4 combines with J gene TRBJ2-5, with 7 positions matching TRBD1. This CDR3 has 13 residues. The V gene end was trimmed by 4 bases and the J gene end by 5 bases; junction bases not matched to a gene: 5. Germline V gene lookup returns CDR1 SGHNT and CDR2 YYREEE (reference sequence). CDR3 DNA sequence: TGTGCCAGCAGCCAAGACAGGGTGGAGACCCAGTACTTC. Its protein is CASSQDRVETQYF.

The chain carries TRBV12-3 or TRBV12-4 and TRBJ2-2; the D is unclear. Trimming cost V 4 bases and J 8 bases, with 11 bases left between them. The CDR3 covers 13 residues. The DNA of the CDR3 is TGTGCCAGCAGTTGGCGGAGTGGTGGGGAGCTGTTTTTT. This translates into CASSWRSGGELFF.

This sequence joins TRBV6-5 and TRBJ2-1; 12 bases match TRBD2. Germline values: CDR1 MNHEY, CDR2 SVGAGI. The CDR3 runs 16 residues. V was clipped by 2 bases and J by 7 bases; unmatched bases: 6. The CDR3 nucleotides are TGTGCCAGCAGTTACCCACTAGCGGGGGGTGGGAATGAGCAGTTCTTC. This translates into CASSYPLAGGGNEQFF.

The rearrangement uses TRBV2 and TRBJ1-4; 9 bases match TRBD1. CDR3 length: 11 amino acids. Looked up from germline, CDR1 is SNHLY and CDR2 is FYNNEI. After removal of 8 bases from V and 10 bases from J, the junction contained 2 bases not matched to a gene. The CDR3 loop reads CASRGQGKLFF. CDR3 sequence (DNA): TGTGCCAGCCGGGGACAGGGAAAACTGTTTTTT.

This chain joins TRBV30 and TRBJ1-5; D is undetermined. CDR1 is GTSNPN and CDR2 is SVGIG in the germline V gene (reference sequence). The V end was cut by 4 bases, the J end by 7 bases, with 14 bases between. The length of the CDR3 is 13 residues. The CDR3 sequence: CAWTSGFDQPQHF. The CDR3 DNA reads as TGTGCCTGGACGTCGGGGTTTGACCAGCCCCAGCATTTT.

The chain combines TRBV6-5 with TRBJ1-1; D possibly corresponds to TRBD1 (5 bases). Trimming took off 5 bases at V and 4 bases at J, with 8 bases between the two ends. Germline CDR1 reads MNHEY; CDR2 reads SVGAGI. The length of the CDR3 is 12 residues. The DNA for the CDR3 is TGTGCCAGCAGTAGACAGCTCACTGAAGCTTTCTTT. Translating gives CASSRQLTEAFF.

This clone appeared a single time. This rearrangement joins TRBV30 to TRBJ1-5; D gene unclear. The V gene's germline CDR1 is GTSNPN and CDR2 SVGIG (reference sequence). Trimming took off 4 bases at V and 3 bases at J, with 7 bases between the two ends. The CDR3 spans 12 residues. Here the CDR3 DNA reads TGTGCCTGGAACAGCTTCAATCAGCCCCAGCATTTT. It codes for CAWNSFNQPQHF.

V gene TRBV13 combines with J gene TRBJ2-7; TRBD1 is a possible D gene (7 bases). Trimming took 5 bases from V and 2 from J, leaving 16 bases between them. The CDR3 is 15 amino acids. Germline CDR1 is PRHDT and CDR2 is FYEKMQ (reference sequence). CDR3 bases: TGTGCCAGCAGCCCCTCCAGGGGGGAAACCTACGAGCAGTACTTC. Protein product: CASSPSRGETYEQYF.

This chain links TRBV29-1 with TRBJ1-4; TRBD1 is a possible D gene (5 bases). Trimming took 4 bases from V and 7 from J, leaving 13 bases between them. CDR1 is SQVTM and CDR2 is ANQGSEA in the germline V gene. CDR3 length: 13 amino acids. The CDR3 coding sequence is TGCAGCGTTGCCGGGGGAATCGCTGAAAAACTGTTTTTT. It yields the protein CSVAGGIAEKLFF. The complete variable domain, with remaining parts taken from reference TRBV29-1 and TRBJ1-4, reads SAVISQKPSRDICQRGTSLTIQCQVDSQVTMMFWYRQQPGQSLTLIATANQGSEATYESGFVIDKFPISRPNLTFSTLTVSNMSPEDSSIYLCSVAGGIAEKLFFGSGTQLSVL.

The chain recombines TRBV27 with TRBJ1-6; TRBD1 matches at 7 bases. V was clipped by 3 bases and J by 6 bases; unmatched bases: 8. Germline V CDR1 and CDR2: MNHEY, SMNVEV (reference sequence). CDR3 length: 16 amino acids. In nucleotides, the CDR3 is TGTGCCAGCAGTTTGGTAGCAGGGGGGATTAATTCACCCCTCCACTTT. This translates into CASSLVAGGINSPLHF.

This clone was observed many times. The genes are TRBV6-2 or TRBV6-3 and TRBJ2-5; D is perhaps TRBD2 (6 bases). This CDR3 contains 14 residues. The germline CDR1 and CDR2 sequences are MNHEY and SVGEGT. V was cut by 5 bases and J by 4 bases, with 14 bases left in between. This CDR3 is CASSTGSSGETQYF. The DNA for the CDR3 is TGTGCCAGCAGTACCGGTAGTAGCGGAGAGACCCAGTACTTC.

The V gene is TRBV6-6, the J gene TRBJ2-7; tentative D call: TRBD2 (5 bases). The CDR3 is made up of 13 amino acids. CDR1 MNHNY and CDR2 SVGAGI come from the germline V gene (reference sequence). Trimming took off 6 bases at V and 2 bases at J, with 11 bases between the two ends. In DNA form, the CDR3 reads TGTGCCAGCAGAGAACTAGGAACCTACGAGCAGTACTTC. The encoded protein is CASRELGTYEQYF.

The genes are TRBV18 and TRBJ1-1, with D unclear. Trimming removed 1 base from V and 1 base from J, with 13 bases in between. CDR3 length: 16 residues. Germline-derived CDR1 and CDR2 are KGHSH and LQKENI. The CDR3 is CASSPRGEERNTEAFF. The DNA for the CDR3 is TGTGCCAGCTCACCACGTGGGGAGGAGAGGAACACTGAAGCTTTCTTT.

This clone was seen only a few times. V is TRBV4-1 and J is TRBJ2-6; D is possibly TRBD1 (7 bases). Germline V gene lookup returns CDR1 MGHRA and CDR2 YSYEKL. Deletions cut 4 bases from V and 0 bases from J, with 16 bases between. The CDR3 is made up of 18 amino acids. The CDR3 spells CASSPIRGESSGANVLTF. The CDR3 region has the DNA TGCGCCAGCAGCCCGATCAGGGGGGAAAGCTCTGGGGCCAACGTCCTGACTTTC.

This clone was seen at least ten times. CDR3: CASSLSGTGYQPQHF. CDR3 DNA: TGTGCCAGCAGCTTGTCCGGGACAGGGTATCAGCCCCAGCATTTT. The chain is built from TRBV5-8 and TRBJ1-5; 9 bases map to TRBD1. This CDR3 has 15 residues. CDR1 is SGHTS, CDR2 YDEGEE, per germline. V lost 1 base, J lost 5 bases, and 4 bases stayed unmatched.

This chain links TRBV6-5 with TRBJ1-1; 9 bases line up with TRBD1. Germline V gene lookup returns CDR1 MNHEY and CDR2 SVGAGI. V gave up 6 bases and J gave up 1 base; unmatched junction bases: 3. The CDR3 is 14 residues long. CDR3 sequence reads: CASSRQGGNTEAFF. CDR3 nucleotides: TGTGCCAGCAGCCGACAGGGGGGGAACACTGAAGCTTTCTTT.

The chain employs TRBV25-1 and TRBJ1-1; TRBD1 aligns across 7 bases. CDR1 is MGHDK and CDR2 is SYGVNS in the germline V gene. CDR3 length: 14 amino acids. The trim removed 4 bases at V and 7 bases at J, leaving 9 bases unmatched. The CDR3 nucleotides are TGTGCCAGCAGTGCCGGGACAGAGACGCTTGAAGCTTTCTTT. This sequence encodes CASSAGTETLEAFF.

The J gene is TRBJ2-2, the V gene TRBV6-5; possibly TRBD2 for D (6 bases). V dropped 5 bases and J dropped 6 bases, with 13 bases sitting between them. The germline V gene encodes CDR1 MNHEY and CDR2 SVGAGI. This CDR3 comprises 14 residues. The CDR3 spells CASSLLSGAGELFF. The CDR3 nucleotides read TGTGCCAGCAGTCTTTTATCGGGAGCCGGGGAGCTGTTTTTT.

This rearrangement joins TRBV3-1 (or the pseudogene TRBV3-2) to TRBJ1-4; the D is unclear. The CDR3 has 14 residues. Per the germline V gene, CDR1 is LGHDT and CDR2 is YNNKEL (reference sequence). V gave up 3 bases and J gave up 8 bases, with 13 bases separating them. The CDR3 DNA reads TGTGCCAGCAGCCATACCCAAGAGGGAGAAAAACTGTTTTTT. Translated, it gives CASSHTQEGEKLFF.

This chain links TRBV9 with TRBJ1-3, with D uncertain. This CDR3 is 12 amino acids long. V shed 4 bases and J shed 11 bases, with 13 bases lying between them. CDR1 is SGDLS, CDR2 YYNGEE, per germline. For the CDR3, the DNA is TGTGCCAGCAGCCCACCGGGAGGTGCCATATATTTT. Protein product: CASSPPGGAIYF.

V is TRBV4-3 and J is TRBJ2-1, with 11 bases identical to TRBD2. Germline CDR1 and CDR2: LGHNA and YSLEER. The CDR3 sequence is 17 residues long. V shed 0 bases and J 4 bases; nucleotides not matched to a gene: 5. The CDR3 coding sequence is TGCGCCAGCAGCCAAGATGAGACTAGCGGGGCTTACAATGAGCAGTTCTTC. It translates to CASSQDETSGAYNEQFF.

The rearrangement joins TRBV18 to TRBJ2-7; possibly TRBD1 for D (6 bases). Trimming took off 6 bases at V and 0 bases at J, with 18 bases between the two ends. CDR3 size: 16 residues. CDR1 and CDR2 (germline): KGHSH, LQKENI. DNA of the CDR3: TGTGCCAGCTCCCCCGGACAGCCCCAAACCTCCTACGAGCAGTACTTC. Protein sequence: CASSPGQPQTSYEQYF.

The chain carries TRBV28 and TRBJ2-5; 10 bases agree with TRBD1. This CDR3 is 14 amino acids long. The germline CDR1 and CDR2 sequences are MDHEN and SYDVKM. With V trimmed by 2 bases and J by 5 bases, 2 bases remained unmatched. CDR3 DNA: TGTGCCAGCAGTTTAAGGGACAGGGGCGAGACCCAGTACTTC. Protein product: CASSLRDRGETQYF. Supplemented by reference TRBV28 and TRBJ2-5, the full variable domain reads DVKVTQSSRYLVKRTGEKVFLECVQDMDHENMFWYRQDPGLGLRLIYFSYDVKMKEKGDIPEGYSVSREKKERFSLILESASTNQTSMYLCASSLRDRGETQYFGPGTRLLVL.

This chain uses TRBV10-1 with TRBJ2-2, with D possibly TRBD1 on 5 matching bases. V lost 4 bases and J lost 1, with 7 bases in between. CDR1 and CDR2 (germline): WNHNN, SYGVQD (reference sequence). The CDR3 spans 14 residues. This chain's CDR3 is CASSVGENTGELFF. In nucleotides, the CDR3 is TGCGCCAGCAGTGTAGGGGAGAACACCGGGGAGCTGTTTTTT.

The chain couples TRBV9 to TRBJ1-5; a possible D gene is TRBD1 (6 bases). V was shortened by 4 bases and J by 2 bases, with 13 bases between the two germline ends. Germline-derived CDR1 and CDR2 are SGDLS and YYNGEE. The length of the CDR3 is 15 residues. The CDR3 DNA is TGTGCCAGCAGCCCCTACCCAGGGGGCAATCAGCCCCAGCATTTT. It is translated as CASSPYPGGNQPQHF.

This chain joins TRBV6-1 and TRBJ2-1; 7 nucleotides align to TRBD2. After removal of 3 bases from V and 4 bases from J, the junction contained 9 bases not matched to a gene. The germline gives CDR1 MNHNS, CDR2 SASEGT. This CDR3 is built from 16 residues. The CDR3, as DNA: TGTGCCAGCAGTGATAGTGGGGGGGTCCTATACAATGAGCAGTTCTTC. It is translated as CASSDSGGVLYNEQFF.

The CDR3 protein is CASSPLQGNTEAFF. The CDR3 DNA reads as TGTGCCAGCTCACCGTTACAGGGGAACACTGAAGCTTTCTTT. The chain links TRBV18 to TRBJ1-1, with D possibly matching TRBD1 (6 bases). V lost 3 bases and J lost 1, with 9 bases in between. CDR3 length equals 14 residues. The germline V gene encodes CDR1 KGHSH and CDR2 LQKENI.